The 23 T cell receptor beta chains reported below all come from one sample, sequenced in a study of spatial heterogeneity in lung cancer. TCRdb called the 5' RACE reads again in MiXCR, with one record for every CDR3 protein. The sample shows some 50,000 distinct CDR3 sequences, roughly 12% of them seen only once. Described time point: sample taken at primary tumor resection. Tumor, nontumor lung or frozen PBMC supplied whole RNA, sequenced without sorting. This specimen was PBMCs, taken at surgery. These receptors were collected from a female donor with early-stage non-small cell lung cancer.

A few counts support this clonotype. The J gene is TRBJ1-5, the V gene TRBV20-1; no clear D. V lost 3 bases and J 2 bases, leaving 2 bases between the germline ends. CDR1 and CDR2 (germline): DFQATT, SNEGSKA (reference sequence). The length of the CDR3 is 11 residues. CDR3: CSASGNQPQHF. The CDR3 DNA sequence: TGCAGTGCTAGCGGCAATCAGCCCCAGCATTTT.

This chain uses TRBV5-4 with TRBJ2-5, with 13 bases aligning to TRBD2. The V gene's germline CDR1 is SGHNT and CDR2 YYREEE (reference sequence). After removal of 4 bases from V and 1 base from J, the junction contained 4 bases not matched to a gene. The CDR3 is 16 residues long. CDR3: CASSRRLAGGQETQYF. CDR3 DNA sequence: TGTGCCAGCAGCCGTCGACTAGCGGGGGGCCAAGAGACCCAGTACTTC. The full variable domain, in which reference TRBV5-4 and TRBJ2-5 provide the parts outside the CDR3, is ETGVTQSPTHLIKTRGQQVTLRCSSQSGHNTVSWYQQALGQGPQFIFQYYREEENGRGNFPPRFSGLQFPNYSSELNVNALELDDSALYLCASSRRLAGGQETQYFGPGTRLLVL.

This sequence joins TRBV20-1 and TRBJ1-2; D ambiguous. The CDR3 spans 11 residues. Germline CDR1 and CDR2: DFQATT and SNEGSKA (reference sequence). V dropped 1 base and J dropped 8 bases, with 8 bases sitting between them. The CDR3 coding sequence is TGCAGTGCTAGAGGGGAAGGCGGCTACACCTTC. This encodes CSARGEGGYTF.

This clonotype was observed a few times. The rearrangement uses TRBV30 and TRBJ1-1, with no clear D. Per germline, CDR1 GTSNPN and CDR2 SVGIG (reference sequence). V lost 0 bases and J lost 0, with 5 bases in between. This CDR3 has 13 residues. The chain's CDR3 is CAWSVTLNTEAFF. The CDR3 DNA sequence: TGTGCCTGGAGTGTAACCTTGAACACTGAAGCTTTCTTT.

This clonotype was recorded many times. The J gene is TRBJ2-5, the V gene TRBV12-3 or TRBV12-4; D unclear. The V gene lost 8 bases and the J gene lost 2 bases, with 0 bases spanning the gap. The CDR3 runs 9 residues. DNA of the CDR3: TGTGCCAGCCAAGAGACCCAGTACTTC. Translated: CASQETQYF.

The J gene is TRBJ1-4, the V gene TRBV28; TRBD1 matches 8 bases. Germline V gives CDR1 MDHEN, CDR2 SYDVKM. The length of the CDR3 is 15 residues. V shed 5 bases, J shed 8 bases, and the junction held 10 bases outside the gene matches. In nucleotides, the CDR3 is TGTGCCAGCAGTCCCGGACAGGGCCTGGGGGAAAAACTGTTTTTT. This gives the protein CASSPGQGLGEKLFF.

The chain combines TRBV29-1 with TRBJ1-1, with TRBD1 matching 8 bases. Germline V gene sequence: CDR1 SQVTM, CDR2 ANQGSEA. J gave up 9 bases and V 6 bases, and 15 bases lay outside the gene matches. The CDR3 loop spans 14 amino acids. The CDR3 here is CSVPNPAGGSKAFF. CDR3 DNA: TGCAGCGTCCCCAACCCGGCAGGGGGCAGTAAAGCTTTCTTT.

This clonotype was found a few times. The chain links TRBV7-2 to TRBJ2-7; D uncertain. This CDR3 has 13 amino acids. The germline CDR1 and CDR2 sequences are SGHTA and FQGNSA. The V gene lost 5 bases and the J gene lost 1 base, with 9 bases spanning the gap. The CDR3 DNA is TGTGCCAGCAGCCCCGATCAATCCTACGAGCAGTACTTC. Encoded protein: CASSPDQSYEQYF.

The genes are TRBV7-6 and TRBJ1-4; D ambiguous. V lost 4 bases and J lost 3, with 12 bases in between. Germline CDR1 and CDR2: SGHVS and FNYEAQ. CDR3 length equals 15 residues. Here the CDR3 reads CASSSAGLSNEKLFF. The CDR3 nucleotides are TGTGCCAGCAGCTCGGCCGGGCTATCTAATGAAAAACTGTTTTTT. Filled out from reference TRBV7-6 and TRBJ1-4, the complete variable domain reads GAGVSQSPRYKVTKRGQDVALRCDPISGHVSLYWYRQALGQGPEFLTYFNYEAQQDKSGLPNDRFSAERPEGSISTLTIQRTEQRDSAMYRCASSSAGLSNEKLFFGSGTQLSVL.

The J gene is TRBJ2-7, the V gene TRBV7-2; D gene ambiguous. V was pared by 1 base and J by 2 bases, with 12 bases between. The CDR3 has 15 amino acids. Germline V gene sequence: CDR1 SGHTA, CDR2 FQGNSA. The CDR3 coding sequence is TGTGCCAGCAGCTTAGGTCCGCCCCCTACCTACGAGCAGTACTTC. It yields the protein CASSLGPPPTYEQYF.

CDR3 bases: TGTGCCAGCAGTTTAGTAGTTGGGCAGACCGGGGAGCTGTTTTTT. Translated, it gives CASSLVVGQTGELFF. V usage is TRBV12-3 or TRBV12-4 and J usage is TRBJ2-2, with D unresolved. V was pared by 1 base and J by 5 bases, with 11 bases between. This CDR3 comprises 15 residues.

J is TRBJ2-1 and V is TRBV7-9; 9 bases match TRBD2. CDR1 is SEHNR and CDR2 is FQNEAQ in the germline V gene (reference sequence). The CDR3 is made up of 18 amino acids. Trimming removed 5 bases from V and 0 bases from J; junction bases left unmatched: 11. The CDR3 loop is CASSPGAGGSSSYNEQFF. CDR3 DNA: TGTGCCAGCAGCCCGGGAGCGGGGGGCTCGAGCTCCTACAATGAGCAGTTCTTC.

This clonotype was observed many times. The chain is built from TRBV7-2 and TRBJ1-5; the D is unclear. Deletions cut 0 bases from V and 7 bases from J, with 7 bases between. Germline-derived CDR1 and CDR2 are SGHTA and FQGNSA. The CDR3 extends over 13 amino acids. In DNA form, the CDR3 reads TGTGCCAGCAGCTTAGCGTGGGCCCAGCCCCAGCATTTT. Protein product: CASSLAWAQPQHF.

Regarding this clonotype: A much larger clone differs from this one at a single base, so this may be a read error. V usage is TRBV7-8 and J usage is TRBJ2-7; D is ambiguous. CDR1 and CDR2 (germline): SGHVS, FQNEAQ. Trimming stripped 1 base from V and 2 bases from J, with 12 bases between. This CDR3 has 15 amino acids. The CDR3 sequence is CASSLGVRAAYEQYF. The CDR3 DNA sequence: TGTGCCAGCAGCTTAGGGGTAAGGGCGGCCTACGAGCAGTACTTC.

The chain couples TRBV7-2 to TRBJ1-2; 7 nucleotides match TRBD1. The germline CDR1 and CDR2 sequences are SGHTA and FQGNSA. J was trimmed by 1 base and V by 5 bases; bases with no gene match: 4. CDR3 length: 14 residues. For the CDR3, the DNA is TGTGCCAGCAGCACTACAGGGGTTAACTATGGCTACACCTTC. It encodes CASSTTGVNYGYTF.

Ten or more counts support this clonotype. The rearrangement uses TRBV19 and TRBJ1-5; D uncertain. This CDR3 contains 16 residues. CDR1 and CDR2 (germline): LNHDA, SQIVND (reference sequence). The germline V and J ends were trimmed by 6 bases and 3 bases, with 18 bases remaining between them. CDR3 sequence: CASSRKILSDNQPQHF. The CDR3 DNA reads as TGTGCCAGTAGCCGCAAAATTTTATCGGACAATCAGCCCCAGCATTTT.

V and J are TRBV4-1 and TRBJ2-4, with a possible D match to TRBD2 (6 bases). This CDR3 has 14 residues. Per germline, CDR1 MGHRA and CDR2 YSYEKL. Trimming removed 5 bases from V and 10 bases from J, with 18 bases in between. Here the CDR3 reads CASSFLSGTGIQYF. CDR3 DNA sequence: TGCGCCAGCAGCTTTCTTAGCGGCACGGGGATTCAGTACTTC.

The chain joins TRBV5-1 to TRBJ2-7; a weak D match, TRBD2 (6 bases). Trimming shortened V by 7 bases and J by 3 bases, and 14 bases separated the two germline ends. Germline lookup yields CDR1 SGHRS and CDR2 YFSETQ. The CDR3 loop spans 13 amino acids. CDR3 sequence reads: CASEGGNDYEQYF. DNA of the CDR3: TGCGCCAGCGAAGGAGGGAACGACTACGAGCAGTACTTC. The complete variable domain, with remaining parts taken from reference TRBV5-1 and TRBJ2-7, reads KAGVTQTPRYLIKTRGQQVTLSCSPISGHRSVSWYQQTPGQGLQFLFEYFSETQRNKGNFPGRFSGRQFSNSRSEMNVSTLELGDSALYLCASEGGNDYEQYFGPGTRLTVT.

This sequence joins TRBV27 and TRBJ1-5; D is undetermined. The CDR3 extends over 13 amino acids. Germline CDR1 MNHEY, CDR2 SMNVEV (reference sequence). The germline V and J ends were trimmed by 2 bases and 5 bases, with 7 bases remaining between them. As DNA, the CDR3 is TGTGCCAGCAGTTTAGCGGATCATCAGCCCCAGCATTTT. This translates into CASSLADHQPQHF.

This clonotype was seen repeatedly, ten times or more. The chain couples TRBV2 to TRBJ1-6, with 7 bases matching TRBD1. The CDR3 contains 15 residues. The trim removed 7 bases at V and 7 bases at J, leaving 10 bases unmatched. In germline, CDR1 is SNHLY, CDR2 FYNNEI. The CDR3 reads CASILQGNRNSPLHF. For the CDR3, the DNA is TGTGCCAGCATCCTACAGGGGAATCGGAATTCACCCCTCCACTTT.

This clonotype has just a few counts. The V gene is TRBV6-2 or TRBV6-3, the J gene TRBJ1-6, with D hard to call. Germline V lookup: CDR1 MNHEY, CDR2 SVGEGT. CDR3 size: 15 residues. The V and J ends lost 5 bases and 7 bases respectively, with 15 bases between them. CDR3: CASSGRMGRNSPLHF. The CDR3 DNA reads TGTGCCAGCAGTGGGCGCATGGGAAGGAATTCACCCCTCCACTTT.

This clonotype has a count of ten or more. This chain links TRBV3-1 with TRBJ1-1, with 9 bases matching TRBD1. The CDR3 consists of 15 residues. The junction had 9 bases not matched to a gene; V was cut back by 5 bases and J by 5 bases. Germline CDR1 and CDR2: LGHDT and YNNKEL (reference sequence). CDR3 nucleotide sequence: TGTGCCAGCAGCTACTCCGGGACAGGGAGAACTGAAGCTTTCTTT. Residues: CASSYSGTGRTEAFF.

This clonotype was seen a handful of times. The genes are TRBV6-6 and TRBJ2-2; TRBD1 matches 7 bases. This CDR3 spans 16 amino acids. From germline, CDR1 is MNHNY and CDR2 SVGAGI (reference sequence). Trimming at V came to 4 bases and at J to 4 bases, leaving 9 bases not matched to a gene. This CDR3 is CASSCNTGECTGELFF. DNA of the CDR3: TGTGCCAGCAGTTGCAACACAGGGGAATGCACCGGGGAGCTGTTTTTT.